The 25 T cell receptor beta chains below come from one sample, sequenced in a study of cytomegalovirus exposure and HLA in healthy donors. TCRdb's copy holds only in-frame clones and misses some; the assay was immunoSEQ multiplex PCR. The table lists 230,000 or so clones, around nine tenths of them singletons. Sequencing used PBMCs. The receptors shown here come from a woman between 18 and 30 years old in good health and CMV-seronegative.

The chain is built from TRBV7-9 and TRBJ2-1; possible D gene TRBD2, 6 bases. Germline-derived CDR1 and CDR2 are SEHNR and FQNEAQ (reference sequence). This CDR3 is built from 15 residues. The V end was cut by 5 bases, the J end by 4 bases, with 15 bases between. The DNA of the CDR3 is TGTGCCAGCAGCCCGGCGGGACCGACGTACAATGAGCAGTTCTTC. The encoded protein is CASSPAGPTYNEQFF.

This chain connects TRBV27 to TRBJ2-5, with a possible D match to TRBD2 (5 bases). V was shortened by 6 bases and J by 4 bases, with 18 bases between the two germline ends. The CDR3 runs to 15 residues. CDR1 MNHEY and CDR2 SMNVEV come from the germline V gene (reference sequence). The CDR3 region has the DNA TGTGCCAGCAGGACAACGACGGGAACTTTAGAGACCCAGTACTTC. Encoded protein: CASRTTTGTLETQYF.

This clone was picked up one time. This chain joins TRBV14 and TRBJ2-5, with 13 bases aligning to TRBD2. Germline V lookup: CDR1 SGHDN, CDR2 FVKESK. There are 16 residues in the CDR3. V dropped 1 base and J dropped 4; count of bases not matched to a gene: 3. The CDR3 sequence: CASSQGRLAGGETQYF. CDR3 bases: TGTGCCAGCAGCCAAGGGAGACTAGCGGGAGGAGAGACCCAGTACTTC.

V gene TRBV4-1 combines with J gene TRBJ2-7; 9 positions agree with TRBD2. Trimming at V came to 1 base and at J to 2 bases, leaving 18 bases not matched to a gene. The CDR3 runs to 20 residues. Germline V gene data show CDR1 as MGHRA and CDR2 as YSYEKL. This CDR3 reads CASSQGPGPSPSGIPYEQYF. The DNA for the CDR3 is TGCGCCAGCAGCCAAGGACCGGGACCCAGCCCTAGCGGGATCCCCTACGAGCAGTACTTC.

The V call is TRBV6-6, the J call TRBJ2-5, with 14 bases matching TRBD2. Germline values: CDR1 MNHNY, CDR2 SVGAGI (reference sequence). The CDR3 is 16 residues long. Losses at the gene ends were 6 bases for V and 5 bases for J; bases not matched to a gene: 8. The CDR3 here is CASRPGLAGGGETQYF. The CDR3 region has the DNA TGTGCCAGCAGGCCCGGACTAGCGGGGGGCGGGGAGACCCAGTACTTC.

This chain connects TRBV7-9 to TRBJ2-1; TRBD2 agrees at 9 bases. This CDR3 region has 16 residues. Germline assignment: CDR1 SEHNR and CDR2 FQNEAQ (reference sequence). V dropped 5 bases and J dropped 7; count of bases not matched to a gene: 12. As DNA, the CDR3 is TGTGCCAGCAGCCTTTCTTCTAGCGGGGATGAGAATGAGCAGTTCTTC. It yields the protein CASSLSSSGDENEQFF.

This clone showed up just once. The CDR3 DNA is TGTGCCAGCAGTTACTCACAGGGTACTGAAGCTTTCTTT. Its translation: CASSYSQGTEAFF. The genes are TRBV6-6 and TRBJ1-1; the D gene is possibly TRBD1 (6 bases). This CDR3 is 13 amino acids long. Germline-derived CDR1 and CDR2 are MNHNY and SVGAGI (reference sequence). Trimming removed 0 bases from V and 5 bases from J, with 7 bases in between.

The chain recombines TRBV29-1 with TRBJ2-7; TRBD1 is a possible D gene (6 bases). The CDR3 has 15 amino acids. Trimming left V 7 bases short and J 5 bases short, with 24 bases between. Germline CDR1 SQVTM, CDR2 ANQGSEA. CDR3 DNA: TGCAGCGCCATGACACTAAGGGGGAGAGGTGACGAGCAGTACTTC. This codes for CSAMTLRGRGDEQYF.

The chain recombines TRBV4-1 with TRBJ2-7, with 7 bases lining up with TRBD2. Germline CDR1 is MGHRA and CDR2 is YSYEKL. This CDR3 contains 17 residues. J gave up 6 bases and V 1 base, and 15 bases lay outside the gene matches. In DNA, the CDR3 is TGCGCCAGCAGCCAAGTCCCCAGCAGGGAGGGTTCTGGCGAGCAGTACTTC. This sequence encodes CASSQVPSREGSGEQYF.

CDR3 coding DNA: TGTGCCAGTAGTATCCGGGGTACCCCGAACACTGAAGCTTTCTTT. Translated: CASSIRGTPNTEAFF. The rearrangement links TRBV19 to TRBJ1-1; D call uncertain. The CDR3 contains 15 residues. V lost 3 bases and J lost 1, with 12 bases in between. Germline V lookup: CDR1 LNHDA, CDR2 SQIVND (reference sequence). The complete variable domain, with remaining parts taken from reference TRBV19 and TRBJ1-1, reads DGGITQSPKYLFRKEGQNVTLSCEQNLNHDAMYWYRQDPGQGLRLIYYSQIVNDFQKGDIAEGYSVSREKKESFPLTVTSAQKNPTAFYLCASSIRGTPNTEAFFGQGTRLTVV.

This clone was seen only a few times. The chain uses TRBV2 and TRBJ2-7; TRBD1 aligns across 10 bases. V gave up 6 bases and J gave up 2 bases; unmatched junction bases: 7. The germline CDR1 and CDR2 sequences are SNHLY and FYNNEI. The CDR3 has 15 amino acids. The CDR3 loop reads CASRAGQGITYEQYF. In nucleotides, the CDR3 is TGTGCCAGCAGGGCGGGACAGGGGATAACCTACGAGCAGTACTTC.

Concerning this clone itself: Other DNA sequences in this specimen translate into the identical CDR3. The chain couples TRBV29-1 to TRBJ2-2; a weak D match, TRBD1 (7 bases). Germline CDR1 reads SQVTM; CDR2 reads ANQGSEA. With 4 bases removed from V and 2 bases from J, the gap between germline ends came to 11 bases. The CDR3 totals 14 residues. This CDR3 is CSVGQGGNTGELFF. The CDR3 DNA follows: TGCAGCGTTGGGCAGGGGGGAAACACCGGGGAGCTGTTTTTT.

The count of this clone is one. V gene TRBV25-1 combines with J gene TRBJ1-1, with a weak D call TRBD1 (5 bases). The V end lost 8 bases, the J end lost 7 bases, and 17 bases lay between the germline ends. Germline V lookup: CDR1 MGHDK, CDR2 SYGVNS. There are 13 residues in the CDR3. Written as DNA, the CDR3 is TGTGCCAGCGGAGGGACCTTGGGCCTTGAAGCTTTCTTT. It is translated as CASGGTLGLEAFF.

The chain is built from TRBV19 and TRBJ2-7; D is possibly TRBD2 (5 bases). V shed 0 bases and J shed 4 bases, with 13 bases lying between them. Germline V gene sequence: CDR1 LNHDA, CDR2 SQIVND (reference sequence). The CDR3 is 15 residues long. The CDR3 bases are TGTGCCAGTAGTATAGATCTATTTGAGGGTTACGAGCAGTACTTC. As protein: CASSIDLFEGYEQYF.

The chain uses TRBV2 and TRBJ2-7; 9 positions agree with TRBD2. V lost 5 bases and J lost 3; bases outside the gene matches: 5. CDR3 length: 14 amino acids. Germline lookup yields CDR1 SNHLY and CDR2 FYNNEI. The CDR3 DNA reads as TGTGCCAGCAGTTCAGTAGCGGGAGACTACGAGCAGTACTTC. Amino acid sequence: CASSSVAGDYEQYF.

The chain joins TRBV7-9 to TRBJ1-1, with TRBD1 as a possible D gene (6 bases). CDR3 length: 13 amino acids. Deletions cut 2 bases from V and 6 bases from J, with 10 bases between. Per germline, CDR1 SEHNR and CDR2 FQNEAQ (reference sequence). CDR3: CASSLMGAAEAFF. The CDR3 region has the DNA TGTGCCAGCAGCTTAATGGGGGCCGCTGAAGCTTTCTTT.

Concerning this clone: Other nucleotide sequences from this sample produce the same CDR3. This chain joins TRBV28 and TRBJ2-7, with TRBD2 as a possible D gene (6 bases). Between the trimmed V and J ends, which lost 5 bases and 3 bases, there was a span of 14 bases. Germline-derived CDR1 and CDR2 are MDHEN and SYDVKM. The CDR3 contains 14 residues. The CDR3 coding sequence is TGTGCCAGCAGTCCCTTAGCGGAGTACTACGAGCAGTACTTC. Translated: CASSPLAEYYEQYF. The variable domain in full, completed from reference TRBV28 and TRBJ2-7, reads DVKVTQSSRYLVKRTGEKVFLECVQDMDHENMFWYRQDPGLGLRLIYFSYDVKMKEKGDIPEGYSVSREKKERFSLILESASTNQTSMYLCASSPLAEYYEQYFGPGTRLTVT.

This clone came up once. The chain couples TRBV7-2 to TRBJ2-3; 9 bases agree with TRBD2. With 5 bases clipped from V and 3 bases from J, the junction kept 6 bases outside the gene matches. There are 15 residues in the CDR3. Germline CDR1 is SGHTA and CDR2 is FQGNSA. CDR3 coding DNA: TGTGCCAGCAGCCGAATTAGCGGGAGTACAGATACGCAGTATTTT. Translated, it gives CASSRISGSTDTQYF.

The genes are TRBV9 and TRBJ2-1, with 16 positions matching TRBD2. This CDR3 region has 15 residues. Germline CDR1 and CDR2: SGDLS and YYNGEE. Trimming at V came to 3 bases and at J to 12 bases, leaving 6 bases not matched to a gene. The CDR3: CASSAGTSGRAVQFF. The CDR3, as DNA: TGTGCCAGCAGCGCAGGGACTAGCGGGAGGGCGGTGCAGTTCTTC.

This clone was picked up one time. J is TRBJ1-1 and V is TRBV28; D not certain. The V gene's germline CDR1 is MDHEN and CDR2 SYDVKM. Between the trimmed V and J ends, which lost 4 bases and 7 bases, there was a span of 10 bases. The CDR3 totals 12 residues. CDR3 DNA sequence: TGTGCCAGCAGTTCATTGGGCAGTGAAGCTTTCTTT. It yields the protein CASSSLGSEAFF.

The rearrangement joins TRBV7-8 to TRBJ2-5, with 9 bases aligning to TRBD1. This CDR3 comprises 14 residues. V trimming: 5 bases; J trimming: 5 bases; junction bases outside the gene matches: 6. Germline CDR1 is SGHVS and CDR2 is FQNEAQ. This CDR3 reads CASSPGQGSETQYF. The CDR3 DNA follows: TGTGCCAGCAGCCCCGGACAGGGGTCGGAGACCCAGTACTTC.

The J gene is TRBJ2-1, the V gene TRBV7-9; 8 positions match TRBD2. Germline CDR1 and CDR2: SEHNR and FQNEAQ (reference sequence). The CDR3 is made up of 16 amino acids. The V and J ends lost 5 bases and 0 bases, in that order; junction bases with no gene match: 6. This CDR3 reads CASSGRSGSSYNEQFF. CDR3 DNA sequence: TGTGCCAGCAGCGGGCGCAGCGGGAGCTCCTACAATGAGCAGTTCTTC.

The V and J genes are TRBV29-1 and TRBJ2-1; possible D gene TRBD2, 6 bases. V lost 6 bases and J lost 2, with 14 bases in between. The CDR3 is 14 amino acids. Germline V lookup: CDR1 SQVTM, CDR2 ANQGSEA. The CDR3 coding sequence is TGCAGCGTCGTCAACTTAGCGGCCTACAATGAGCAGTTCTTC. Amino acids: CSVVNLAAYNEQFF.

The chain has TRBV5-1 and TRBJ2-7; TRBD2 matches 8 bases. With V trimmed by 4 bases and J by 7 bases, 7 bases remained unmatched. The length of the CDR3 is 13 residues. Germline CDR1 and CDR2: SGHRS and YFSETQ. The CDR3 reads CASSHGGAEEQYF. CDR3 sequence (DNA): TGCGCCAGCAGCCACGGGGGGGCGGAGGAGCAGTACTTC.

The chain links TRBV5-1 to TRBJ2-7; tentatively, D is TRBD1 (8 bases). Germline V lookup: CDR1 SGHRS, CDR2 YFSETQ. V gave up 4 bases and J gave up 4 bases, with 15 bases separating them. CDR3 length: 14 residues. CDR3 residues: CASSGTGGGYEQYF. CDR3 coding DNA: TGCGCCAGCAGCGGAACAGGGGGGGGATACGAGCAGTACTTC.